This entry features one TCR beta chain sequence. This clone was counted once. No antigen is known for it. Base qualities are not recorded, but no much larger clone differs from it by a single base. Whole blood was collected in K2EDTA tubes by collaborating institutions according to the institutions' own protocols. For TCRbeta analysis, collaborator samples were shipped as frozen whole blood, as isolated PBMCs, or as DNA extracted from either sample type. The CDR3 holds 12 amino acids from the cysteine to the phenylalanine. The DNA shown is the 36-base CDR3, in frame from base 1. V is reduced by 0 bases and J by 7 bases, leaving a spacing of 6 bases between them. Reading the germline V gene (reference sequence) gives CDR1 LNHNV and CDR2 YYDKDF. TCRbeta CDR3 regions were amplified from genomic DNA using the immunoSEQ Assay, a bias-controlled multiplex PCR. On the study's bioinformatics: The number of nucleated cells in each sample was estimated from the amplification of reference gene primers within the assay. Sequence reads were collapsed and filtered to measure the absolute abundance of every unique TCRbeta CDR3 rearrangement. For each sample, productive Simpson clonality was calculated as the square root of Simpson's diversity index across productive rearrangements. The table comes from immuneACCESS by way of TCRdb, which keeps in-frame sequences with V and J called. Part of the clones is missing from these tables; in studies checked, under half for an unresolved V gene and the rest for unknown reasons. The V and J calls and clone size were taken over from that table, and D and trimming were inferred from the DNA. For this sample there are around 180,000 clones; around 87% appear just once. The biggest ten clones account for roughly 2.5% of the sample.

This sample stems from a study of blood T cell repertoires in COVID-19 (dated by TCRdb to the early 2020s). In terms of the full investigation: Samples covering the acute and convalescent phases of COVID-19 were provided by collaborators in the United States, Italy and Spain. Nearly every sample came with metadata listing a de-identified subject ID, COVID-19 status, age in years and sex. A freely available public database, intended as a resource for researchers studying the immune response to SARS-CoV-2, is where the repertoires were released. Where available, HLA class I and class II types were obtained from metadata supplied by the sample provider rather than from assay-based typing. The prospective study material was composed of cDNA or gDNA derived from T cells, B-cell-depleted T cells, or PBMCs. Deeply sampled blood TCRbeta repertoires from subjects exposed to, actively infected with, or recovered from COVID-19 were included in the dataset. Samples were obtained from the ongoing ImmuneRACE study (first 160 participants) and from 1,254 subjects provided by 6 global collaborators.

General conclusions and limits of the study: How much clinical and demographic metadata was included differed by source and by participant, and the metadata was provided uncurated.

Here the chain combines TRBV15 and TRBJ1-1, with a tentative D gene TRBD1 over 6 matching bases. The sequenced sample was peripheral blood. The sequence was obtained from a man aged 40-50 years with active or convalescent COVID-19. The nucleotides are TGTGCCACCAGCAGAGAAGGGGGTGAAGCTTTCTTT. This yields the protein CATSREGGEAFF.